These 9 T cell receptor beta chains were all obtained from the same sample, sequenced in a study of T-cell reconstitution after alpha-beta-depleted transplantation in children. Unique molecular identifiers were used to barcode this TCRbeta library. TCRdb re-called the PCR reads through MiXCR, storing one row per CDR3 protein. Here the sample spans fewer than 500,000 distinct CDR3 sequences, approximately 42% being singletons. Sample: PBMCs, taken before TCRalphabeta/CD19-depleted stem cell transplant. The origin of the receptors is a girl aged 2 to 9 with aplastic anemia, due to receive a stem cell transplant.

The V call is TRBV20-1, the J call TRBJ2-5, with D possibly matching TRBD1 (5 bases). Trimming pared 4 bases from V and 4 bases from J, leaving 10 bases between. The CDR3 sequence is 12 residues long. Germline loops: CDR1 DFQATT, CDR2 SNEGSKA (reference sequence). The CDR3, as DNA: TGCAGTGCTACAGGGATCGTAGAGACCCAGTACTTC. Amino acids: CSATGIVETQYF.

This clonotype occurred a few times. V and J are TRBV7-2 and TRBJ2-3; a weak D match, TRBD2 (5 bases). The CDR3 is made up of 15 amino acids. V lost 5 bases, J lost 0 bases, and 12 bases lay in between. CDR1 and CDR2 (germline): SGHTA, FQGNSA. The CDR3 loop is CASSPAVTSTDTQYF. CDR3 bases: TGTGCCAGCAGCCCAGCGGTCACTAGCACAGATACGCAGTATTTT.

The chain combines TRBV20-1 with TRBJ1-2; maybe TRBD1 (6 bases). The CDR3 is made up of 13 amino acids. The germline gives CDR1 DFQATT, CDR2 SNEGSKA (reference sequence). The V gene lost 2 bases and the J gene lost 1 base, with 8 bases spanning the gap. The CDR3 DNA sequence: TGCAGTGCTAGACGACAGGATAACTATGGCTACACCTTC. Translating gives CSARRQDNYGYTF.

This clonotype showed up just a few times. V gene TRBV13 combines with J gene TRBJ2-3; maybe TRBD1 (6 bases). Germline V CDR1 and CDR2: PRHDT, FYEKMQ (reference sequence). Trimming removed 6 bases at V and 7 bases at J, with 11 bases between. The CDR3 has 12 amino acids. CDR3 loop: CASRQGPNTQYF. The CDR3 DNA is TGTGCCAGCAGACAGGGTCCGAATACGCAGTATTTT. The full variable domain, rest sourced from reference TRBV13 and TRBJ2-3, is AAGVIQSPRHLIKEKRETATLKCYPIPRHDTVYWYQQGPGQDPQFLISFYEKMQSDKGSIPDRFSAQQFSDYHSELNMSSLELGDSALYFCASRQGPNTQYFGPGTRLTVL.

V gene TRBV7-3 combines with J gene TRBJ2-2; no firm D call. Trimming stripped 0 bases from V and 6 bases from J, with 14 bases between. The CDR3 length is 16 residues. CDR1 is SGHTA and CDR2 is FQGTGA in the germline V gene. CDR3 residues: CASSLTLGPTAGELFF. CDR3 nucleotide sequence: TGTGCCAGCAGCTTAACCCTGGGCCCCACAGCCGGGGAGCTGTTTTTT. The full variable domain, completed using reference TRBV7-3 and TRBJ2-2, is GAGVSQTPSNKVTEKGKYVELRCDPISGHTALYWYRQSLGQGPEFLIYFQGTGAADDSGLPNDRFFAVRPEGSVSTLKIQRTERGDSAVYLCASSLTLGPTAGELFFGEGSRLTVL.

V usage is TRBV12-3 or TRBV12-4 and J usage is TRBJ2-1; D possibly corresponds to TRBD2 (5 bases). The CDR3 runs to 15 residues. V was clipped by 4 bases and J by 5 bases, with 15 bases between them. CDR3 nucleotide sequence: TGTGCCAGCAGTTCCCCCCTAGCCGCCCACAATGAGCAGTTCTTC. It translates to CASSSPLAAHNEQFF.

The chain links TRBV7-2 to TRBJ1-1; no definite D call. The CDR3 sequence is 15 residues long. The germline gives CDR1 SGHTA, CDR2 FQGNSA. The germline V and J ends were trimmed by 1 base and 0 bases, with 9 bases remaining between them. The CDR3 protein is CASSLVNLMNTEAFF. The CDR3, as DNA: TGTGCCAGCAGCTTAGTGAACTTAATGAACACTGAAGCTTTCTTT.

J is TRBJ1-2 and V is TRBV7-9, with a weak D call TRBD1 (6 bases). V lost 0 bases and J 8 bases, leaving 10 bases between the germline ends. The CDR3 runs 13 residues. CDR1 is SEHNR and CDR2 is FQNEAQ in the germline V gene (reference sequence). CDR3 sequence: CASSLAAGGGYTF. CDR3 coding DNA: TGTGCCAGCAGCTTAGCAGCCGGGGGCGGCTACACCTTC. Together with reference TRBV7-9 and TRBJ1-2, the CDR3 gives the full variable domain: DTGVSQNPRHKITKRGQNVTFRCDPISEHNRLYWYRQTLGQGPEFLTYFQNEAQLEKSRLLSDRFSAERPKGSFSTLEIQRTEQGDSAMYLCASSLAAGGGYTFGSGTRLTVV.

The chain is built from TRBV15 and TRBJ2-4; D gene unclear. This CDR3 contains 16 residues. The V end lost 0 bases, the J end lost 8 bases, and 17 bases lay between the germline ends. Germline CDR1 is LNHNV and CDR2 is YYDKDF (reference sequence). The CDR3 DNA reads as TGTGCCACCAGCAGAGATGAGGCTAGTAATAAGGACATTCAGTACTTC. Translation gives CATSRDEASNKDIQYF.